Included here is one T cell receptor (beta chain) sequence, with context. This CDR3 has 12 amino acids. Trimming stripped 4 bases from V and 4 bases from J, with 10 bases between. Germline lookup yields CDR1 GTSNPN and CDR2 SVGIG (reference sequence). TCRdb fed the RT-PCR reads into MiXCR, producing one record per CDR3 protein. The sample gives about a million distinct CDR3 sequences, more than 15% of which show up once; 5% to 7.5% is in the top ten. This entry comes from a study of patients and donors after allogeneic stem cell transplantation. Sequencing was carried out using blood, either unsorted or a sorted T cell fraction (not recorded which). This sequence joins TRBV30 and TRBJ1-1; D is uncertain. The receptor comes from a human donor who was either an allogeneic HSCT recipient or a stem cell or donor lymphocyte infusion donor (not recorded which). It is not recorded whose cells these are; they may come from a transplant donor. CDR3 sequence reads: CAWKEGITEAFF. CDR3 bases: TGTGCCTGGAAAGAAGGGATCACTGAAGCTTTCTTT.